This passage covers 16 T cell receptor beta chains from one sample sequenced in a study of cytomegalovirus exposure and HLA in healthy donors. Primers included in the PCR were 60 Vbeta and 13 Jbeta primers. Method: immunoSEQ multiplex PCR; TCRdb's copy keeps in-frame clones and lacks some. The sample carries about 130,000 clones, over 70% recorded once. The sequencing sample was made of PBMCs. Receptors originate from a man younger than 35 in good health and CMV-seropositive.

The DNA for the CDR3 is TGTGCCAGTGGGACAGGGACTTTCTATGGCTACACCTTC. It specifies CASGTGTFYGYTF. The chain links TRBV6-1 to TRBJ1-2; 9 nucleotides agree with TRBD1. After removal of 9 bases from V and 4 bases from J, the junction contained 6 bases not matched to a gene. This CDR3 spans 13 amino acids. Germline V lookup: CDR1 MNHNS, CDR2 SASEGT.

The J gene is TRBJ2-3, the V gene TRBV25-1; 9 nucleotides match TRBD2. Germline V gene lookup returns CDR1 MGHDK and CDR2 SYGVNS. V lost 1 base and J lost 0; bases outside the gene matches: 5. The CDR3 loop spans 17 amino acids. CDR3 protein: CASSESGGRGSTDTQYF. The CDR3 DNA sequence: TGTGCCAGCAGTGAATCTGGCGGGAGGGGTAGCACAGATACGCAGTATTTT.

The chain is built from TRBV7-6 and TRBJ2-7, with D tentatively TRBD2 (5 bases). With 5 bases removed from V and 2 bases from J, the gap between germline ends came to 22 bases. From germline, CDR1 is SGHVS and CDR2 FNYEAQ. The CDR3 runs to 17 residues. CDR3 coding DNA: TGTGCCAGCAGCCCCAACACGGCGGGTCCAGGTACCTACGAGCAGTACTTC. It codes for CASSPNTAGPGTYEQYF.

The chain employs TRBV4-3 and TRBJ2-7; possibly TRBD2 for D (6 bases). The ends were cut back, 0 bases at V and 6 bases at J, with 18 bases in the middle. The CDR3 is made up of 16 amino acids. Per the germline V gene, CDR1 is LGHNA and CDR2 is YSLEER. CDR3 coding DNA: TGCGCCAGCAGCCAAGATTTACTACAGGAGGAGGGCGAGCAGTACTTC. Translating gives CASSQDLLQEEGEQYF.

The sample holds a few counts of this clone. The rearrangement joins TRBV30 to TRBJ1-1; possible D gene TRBD1, 5 bases. The V end was cut by 5 bases, the J end by 5 bases, with 18 bases between. The CDR3 is 14 residues long. The germline V gene has CDR1 GTSNPN and CDR2 SVGIG (reference sequence). CDR3: CAWGRGSQRTEAFF. The CDR3 nucleotides are TGTGCCTGGGGAAGGGGCAGCCAGCGAACTGAAGCTTTCTTT. Complete variable domain (other parts from reference TRBV30 and TRBJ1-1): SQTIHQWPATLVQPVGSPLSLECTVEGTSNPNLYWYRQAAGRGLQLLFYSVGIGQISSEVPQNLSASRPQDRQFILSSKKLLLSDSGFYLCAWGRGSQRTEAFFGQGTRLTVV.

The chain is built from TRBV12-2 and TRBJ1-5; TRBD1, as called in the table, went unchecked against the DNA. TRBV12-2 is listed as a pseudogene. CDR3 length: 14 amino acids. The CDR3 is CASRLSGVGQPQHF. CDR3 bases: TGTGCAAGTCGCTTATCAGGGGTGGGTCAGCCCCAGCATTTT.

The chain carries TRBV6-4 and TRBJ1-5; D is unclear. Germline assignment: CDR1 MRHNA and CDR2 SNTAGT. This CDR3 has 15 amino acids. The V end was cut by 5 bases, the J end by 3 bases, with 14 bases between. The CDR3 nucleotides read TGTGCCAGCAGTTACGGTGGCGGTTCCAATCAGCCCCAGCATTTT. It is translated as CASSYGGGSNQPQHF.

This clone appeared once. The rearrangement joins TRBV27 to TRBJ2-7; 11 bases line up with TRBD1. CDR3 length equals 15 residues. Trimming cost V 5 bases and J 3 bases; bases outside gene matches: 6. Germline V gives CDR1 MNHEY, CDR2 SMNVEV (reference sequence). For the CDR3, the DNA is TGTGCCAGCAGTGGGGCCGGGACAGGGGGCTACGAGCAGTACTTC. Protein sequence: CASSGAGTGGYEQYF.

This clone was detected only a few times. The chain joins TRBV7-8 to TRBJ1-1; D is undetermined. Germline V gene data show CDR1 as SGHVS and CDR2 as FQNEAQ. Trimming removed 2 bases from V and 4 bases from J, with 8 bases in between. The CDR3 totals 13 residues. This chain's CDR3 is CASSLRGSTEAFF. CDR3 coding DNA: TGTGCCAGCAGCTTACGAGGAAGCACTGAAGCTTTCTTT.

With respect to this clone: At one end the junction does not follow the germline gene, possibly because of a read error. The chain uses TRBV12-5 and TRBJ1-1; 9 positions match TRBD1. The germline V gene has CDR1 LGHNT and CDR2 FRNRAP. The CDR3 totals 16 residues. CDR3 coding DNA: TGTGCTAGTGGGAAACAGGGGGCTTTAGGGAACGCTGAAGCTTTCTTT. It encodes CASGKQGALGNAEAFF.

The rearrangement uses TRBV6-5 and TRBJ1-1; no firm D call. Per the germline V gene, CDR1 is MNHEY and CDR2 is SVGAGI. This CDR3 contains 13 residues. V was pared by 6 bases and J by 5 bases, with 13 bases between. The CDR3 nucleotides are TGTGCCAGCAGCCCGACACACTCGACTGAAGCTTTCTTT. Protein product: CASSPTHSTEAFF.

The chain couples TRBV6-6 to TRBJ2-1; no clear D. This CDR3 has 15 amino acids. CDR1 and CDR2 (germline): MNHNY, SVGAGI (reference sequence). The V gene lost 0 bases and the J gene lost 6 bases, with 12 bases spanning the gap. CDR3 amino acids: CASSYSVLVSNEQFF. Written as DNA, the CDR3 is TGTGCCAGCAGTTACTCGGTCCTAGTTAGCAATGAGCAGTTCTTC.

V and J are TRBV5-8 and TRBJ2-7, with D possibly TRBD1 on 6 matching bases. The length of the CDR3 is 17 residues. Germline assignment: CDR1 SGHTS and CDR2 YDEGEE. With 0 bases removed from V and 2 bases from J, the gap between germline ends came to 18 bases. The CDR3 DNA is TGTGCCAGCAGCTTGGGGCCAGGGGTCCAATACACCTACGAGCAGTACTTC. It specifies CASSLGPGVQYTYEQYF.

This chain connects TRBV2 to TRBJ1-3; 12 positions agree with TRBD1. Losses at the gene ends were 7 bases for V and 4 bases for J; bases not matched to a gene: 5. From germline, CDR1 is SNHLY and CDR2 FYNNEI. CDR3 size: 15 residues. CDR3 sequence (DNA): TGTGCCAGCACTACGGGACAGGGGGCAGGAAACACCATATATTTT. Amino acids: CASTTGQGAGNTIYF.

CDR3: CASSLVQVAGVADTQYF. The CDR3 DNA is TGTGCCAGCAGCTTAGTCCAGGTAGCGGGAGTCGCAGATACGCAGTATTTT. V and J are TRBV7-8 and TRBJ2-3; 9 bases map to TRBD2. CDR1 is SGHVS and CDR2 is FQNEAQ in the germline V gene. Germline trimming cut 1 base from V and 4 bases from J; bases unmatched to any gene: 9. The CDR3 runs to 17 residues.

The chain carries TRBV2 and TRBJ2-5, with D perhaps TRBD2 (5 bases). In germline, CDR1 is SNHLY, CDR2 FYNNEI. The CDR3 extends over 13 amino acids. V was shortened by 5 bases and J by 4 bases, with 11 bases between the two germline ends. The DNA for the CDR3 is TGTGCCAGCAGTTACGGACTGGGAGAGACCCAGTACTTC. Its protein product is CASSYGLGETQYF.